The 12 T cell receptor beta chains in this list originate from one sample, sequenced in a study of OX40 agonist ivuxolimab in advanced cancers. Library preparation was by the immunoSEQ multiplex PCR assay. Entries here come from immuneACCESS through TCRdb and include only in-frame sequences with V and J called. Some clones fail to appear in such tables; in the studies checked, an unresolved V gene covers under half of the shortfall, and the cause of the remainder is unknown. Counted in this sample were around 63,000 clones; roughly 82% of them appeared once. Clones ranked in the top ten supply 4.5% to 6% of the sample. The starting material was CD4+ or CD8+ T cells sorted from blood, obtained in a trial of the OX40 agonist ivuxolimab. All receptors come from an adult with an advanced solid tumor such as melanoma, head and neck, liver or kidney cancer.

This chain joins TRBV27 and TRBJ1-5; D call uncertain. Trimming left V 6 bases short and J 5 bases short, with 14 bases between. CDR3 length: 14 amino acids. Germline CDR1 MNHEY, CDR2 SMNVEV (reference sequence). CDR3 protein: CASRGPSRDQPQHF. The CDR3 nucleotides read TGTGCCAGCAGGGGTCCCTCGAGGGATCAGCCCCAGCATTTT.

J is TRBJ2-7 and V is TRBV28; D unresolved. V lost 4 bases and J lost 5, with 12 bases in between. The length of the CDR3 is 13 residues. Germline CDR1 is MDHEN and CDR2 is SYDVKM. The CDR3 DNA reads as TGTGCCAGCAGTTCAAATAATAATGACGAGCAGTACGTC. This translates into CASSSNNNDEQYV.

This clone is a singleton in its sample. The V call is TRBV5-5, the J call TRBJ1-5; no reliable D call. Deletions cut 0 bases from V and 9 bases from J, with 10 bases between. The V gene's germline CDR1 is SGHKS and CDR2 YYEKEE (reference sequence). The CDR3 is 13 amino acids. The CDR3 DNA is TGTGCCAGCAGCTTGGTTGAGGAGCGGCCCCAGCATTTT. Translation gives CASSLVEERPQHF.

This chain joins TRBV30 and TRBJ2-5; TRBD1 is a possible D gene (5 bases). V was shortened by 5 bases and J by 5 bases, with 24 bases between the two germline ends. Germline values: CDR1 GTSNPN, CDR2 SVGIG (reference sequence). This CDR3 has 16 amino acids. The chain's CDR3 is CAWAGRGWGYLETQYF. CDR3 coding DNA: TGTGCCTGGGCAGGAAGGGGATGGGGTTACCTGGAGACCCAGTACTTC.

The V gene is TRBV9, the J gene TRBJ2-1, with TRBD1 matching 9 bases. The CDR3 totals 16 residues. V gave up 0 bases and J gave up 4 bases; unmatched junction bases: 5. In germline, CDR1 is SGDLS, CDR2 YYNGEE. This chain's CDR3 is CASSVVATGGYNEQFF. CDR3 coding DNA: TGTGCCAGCAGCGTAGTCGCGACAGGGGGGTACAATGAGCAGTTCTTC.

The chain couples TRBV27 to TRBJ2-2; D not certain. V was trimmed by 4 bases and J by 5 bases, leaving 14 bases between them. CDR1 is MNHEY, CDR2 SMNVEV, per germline (reference sequence). This CDR3 region has 15 residues. CDR3 sequence (DNA): TGTGCCAGCAGTTCTGGTGTTGGGTGGACCGGGGAGCTGTTTTTT. Translation gives CASSSGVGWTGELFF.

This clone was seen just once. This CDR3 reads CASSHYVGQGSGTDTQYF. CDR3 sequence (DNA): TGTGCCAGCAGCCATTACGTGGGACAGGGGTCGGGCACAGATACGCAGTATTTT. V usage is TRBV4-2 and J usage is TRBJ2-3, with 10 positions matching TRBD1. CDR3 length: 18 amino acids. With 3 bases clipped from V and 1 base from J, the junction kept 10 bases outside the gene matches. The germline V gene has CDR1 LGHNA and CDR2 YNFKEQ.

This chain uses TRBV16 with TRBJ2-6; D not resolved. Germline CDR1 reads KGHSY; CDR2 reads FQNENV. The CDR3 length is 15 residues. Trimming took 1 base from V and 0 from J, leaving 4 bases between them. CDR3 in DNA: TGTGCCAGCAGCCAATGGAACTCTGGGGCCAACGTCCTGACTTTC. Translated: CASSQWNSGANVLTF.

This clone was recorded once. The rearrangement uses TRBV13 and TRBJ2-3; TRBD2 agrees at 14 bases. Per germline, CDR1 PRHDT and CDR2 FYEKMQ (reference sequence). The CDR3 is 16 residues long. With 5 bases clipped from V and 6 bases from J, the junction kept 7 bases outside the gene matches. DNA for the CDR3: TGTGCCAGCAGCCCGCCGGGACTAGCGGGAGAGGATACGCAGTATTTT. Amino acid sequence: CASSPPGLAGEDTQYF.

This chain links TRBV5-1 with TRBJ1-6; 12 bases agree with TRBD1. The germline gives CDR1 SGHRS, CDR2 YFSETQ. The CDR3 extends over 16 amino acids. V dropped 3 bases and J dropped 8; count of bases not matched to a gene: 6. DNA for the CDR3: TGCGCCAGCAGCTGGGGGACAGGGGGCAAGGATTCACCCCTCCACTTT. Its translation is CASSWGTGGKDSPLHF.

This rearrangement joins TRBV19 to TRBJ1-5; 7 bases fit TRBD1. This CDR3 region has 13 residues. V was clipped by 6 bases and J by 4 bases; unmatched bases: 3. Per the germline V gene, CDR1 is LNHDA and CDR2 is SQIVND (reference sequence). The CDR3 DNA reads TGTGCCAGTAGCCGGGACAGAAATCAGCCCCAGCATTTT. It codes for CASSRDRNQPQHF.

The rearrangement joins TRBV5-4 to TRBJ2-1; a possible D gene is TRBD1 (6 bases). V was trimmed by 5 bases and J by 6 bases, leaving 15 bases between them. The length of the CDR3 is 14 residues. CDR1 is SGHNT and CDR2 is YYREEE in the germline V gene (reference sequence). CDR3 sequence (DNA): TGTGCCAGCAGTGGACAGCTCAGTTCCAATGAGCAGTTCTTC. It encodes CASSGQLSSNEQFF.